This is a list of T cell receptor beta chains from one sample in a study of shared clonotypes between healthy human individuals. The assay was immunoSEQ multiplex PCR, and TCRdb's table has in-frame clones only and misses some. Of about 470,000 clones detected, roughly 77% appear once; the ten largest clones hold approximately 13%. Specimen: PBMCs. Receptors were obtained from a woman aged 40 to 50 in good health. Some clones in this sample may be carry-over from other donors' samples. The CDR3 runs from the conserved cysteine through the conserved F or W. D genes are given only for firm matches. Clone size, where shown, is once, few, many, or a class for clones that have expanded.

v_call,d_call,clone_size,j_call,cdr3_length,cdr3_aa,cdr3_nt
TRBV18,.,.,TRBJ2-7,13,CASSPSRDYEQYF,TGTGCCAGCTCACCCTCTAGGGACTACGAGCAGTACTTC
TRBV7-3,.,.,TRBJ1-1,13,CASSFGGEAEAFF,TGTGCCAGCAGCTTCGGGGGGGAGGCTGAAGCTTTCTTT
TRBV5-1,TRBD2,once,TRBJ2-7,17,CASSSGPAGEFDYEQYF,TGCGCCAGCAGCTCGGGCCCGGCGGGAGAGTTTGACTACGAGCAGTACTTC
TRBV18,TRBD2,.,TRBJ2-1,17,CASSPPTGTTRMNEQFF,TGTGCCAGCTCACCACCTACCGGGACTACCCGGATGAATGAGCAGTTCTTC
TRBV5-1,.,.,TRBJ2-7,14,CASSRDTYSYEQYF,TGCGCCAGCAGCCGGGACACCTACTCCTACGAGCAGTACTTC
TRBV7-7,TRBD2,few,TRBJ2-2,16,CASSQGLAAGEGELFF,TGTGCTAGCAGCCAGGGACTAGCGGCCGGCGAAGGGGAGCTGTTTTTT
TRBV5-1,TRBD2,.,TRBJ2-1,13,CASSSGTRREQFF,TGCGCCAGCAGCTCCGGGACTAGGAGGGAGCAGTTCTTC
TRBV30,.,.,TRBJ2-7,14,CAWSVLGNPYEQYF,TGTGCCTGGAGTGTACTAGGGAACCCCTACGAGCAGTACTTC
TRBV7-2,.,.,TRBJ2-5,12,CATARYQETQYF,TGTGCCACTGCAAGATACCAAGAGACCCAGTACTTC
TRBV30,TRBD2,.,TRBJ2-7,13,CARRLAGVYEQYF,TGTGCCCGAAGACTAGCGGGAGTATACGAGCAGTACTTC
TRBV20-1,.,.,TRBJ2-7,10,CSAVSYEQYF,TGCAGTGCGGTCTCCTACGAGCAGTACTTC
TRBV15,TRBD1,.,TRBJ2-2,16,CATSRDSRTNTGELFF,TGTGCCACCAGCCGGGACAGCAGAACGAACACCGGGGAGCTGTTTTTT
TRBV7-2,.,.,TRBJ2-7,13,CASSLGPDYEQYF,TGTGCCAGCAGCTTAGGACCAGACTACGAGCAGTACTTC
TRBV18,TRBD1,.,TRBJ2-7,16,CASSPNRQGKSYEQYF,TGTGCCAGCTCACCCAACCGACAGGGAAAGTCCTACGAGCAGTACTTC
TRBV5-1,.,.,TRBJ1-1,13,CASSLHRDTEAFF,TGCGCCAGCAGCCTACATCGGGACACTGAAGCTTTCTTT
TRBV6-5,TRBD1,.,TRBJ1-1,12,CASSPGDRKAFF,TGTGCCAGCAGTCCCGGGGACAGGAAAGCTTTCTTT
TRBV10-2,TRBD1,.,TRBJ2-2,15,CASIGTGGATGELFF,TGCGCCAGCATTGGGACAGGGGGCGCGACCGGGGAGCTGTTTTTT
TRBV10-3,TRBD1,.,TRBJ1-1,12,CGSTGGETEAFF,TGTGGCTCGACAGGGGGCGAGACTGAAGCTTTCTTT
TRBV25-1,TRBD1,.,TRBJ2-7,14,CASSKQGLTYEQYF,TGTGCCAGCAGTAAACAGGGGCTAACCTACGAGCAGTACTTC
TRBV10-2,TRBD2,.,TRBJ2-5,15,CASNSPGGGQETQYF,TGCGCCAGCAACAGCCCTGGGGGGGGTCAAGAGACCCAGTACTTC
TRBV28,.,.,TRBJ2-7,13,CASSSHSRREQYF,TGTGCCAGCAGTTCCCACTCGCGGCGCGAGCAGTACTTC
TRBV6-1,.,.,TRBJ1-4,14,CASSLTEPNEKLFF,TGTGCCAGCAGCCTGACGGAACCCAATGAAAAACTGTTTTTT
TRBV7-2,TRBD2,.,TRBJ2-7,14,CASSLTSGGYEQYF,TGTGCCAGCAGCTTGACTAGCGGAGGGTACGAGCAGTACTTC
TRBV2,.,.,TRBJ1-5,13,CASYRDDGQPQHF,TGTGCCAGCTATAGGGATGATGGTCAGCCCCAGCATTTT
TRBV7-2,.,few,TRBJ2-7,14,CASSFFDRSYEQYF,TGTGCCAGCAGTTTCTTTGACAGATCCTACGAGCAGTACTTC
TRBV5-6,TRBD1,.,TRBJ1-1,15,CASSGDRGRWTEAFF,TGTGCCAGCAGCGGTGACAGGGGGCGGTGGACTGAAGCTTTCTTT
TRBV4-1,.,.,TRBJ1-4,13,CASSQSPAEKLFF,TGCGCCAGCAGCCAAAGTCCGGCTGAAAAACTGTTTTTT
TRBV9,.,.,TRBJ2-3,14,CASSESGVTDTQYF,TGTGCCAGCAGCGAGAGCGGAGTCACAGATACGCAGTATTTT
TRBV7-8,.,.,TRBJ2-2,16,CASSLAASPNTGELFF,TGTGCCAGCAGCTTAGCGGCGAGTCCGAACACCGGGGAGCTGTTTTTT
TRBV5-5,.,.,TRBJ2-2,16,CASSFVRGSNTGELFF,TGTGCCAGCAGCTTTGTTCGAGGTTCGAACACCGGGGAGCTGTTTTTT
TRBV18,TRBD1,.,TRBJ2-4,15,CASSPGQGPKNIQYF,TGTGCCAGCTCACCCGGACAGGGCCCCAAAAACATTCAGTACTTC
TRBV28,.,.,TRBJ1-5,15,CASRPTDHSNQPQHF,TGTGCCAGCAGACCGACAGACCATAGCAATCAGCCCCAGCATTTT
TRBV5-4,.,.,TRBJ1-1,12,CASSVDSTEAFF,TGTGCCAGCAGCGTCGACAGCACTGAAGCTTTCTTT
TRBV19,.,.,TRBJ2-1,14,CASSIDWRRNEQFF,TGTGCCAGTAGTATAGACTGGAGGCGAAATGAGCAGTTCTTC
TRBV5-1,.,.,TRBJ2-6,16,CASSALGAAGANVLTF,TGCGCCAGCAGCGCCCTTGGGGCAGCTGGGGCCAACGTCCTGACTTTC
TRBV5-1,.,.,TRBJ1-4,15,CASSLEPGRDEKLFF,TGCGCCAGCAGCTTGGAACCGGGGAGGGATGAAAAACTGTTTTTT
TRBV5-4,.,.,TRBJ2-7,16,CASSPGSGLPTYEQYF,TGTGCCAGCAGCCCGGGGAGCGGGCTACCTACCTACGAGCAGTACTTC
TRBV4-2,.,few,TRBJ2-1,14,CASSRQVRDNEQFF,TGTGCCAGCAGTCGACAGGTTCGCGACAATGAGCAGTTCTTC
TRBV20-1,.,.,TRBJ2-5,10,CSASLETQYF,TGCAGTGCTAGCTTAGAGACCCAGTACTTC
TRBV18,TRBD2,.,TRBJ2-7,15,CASSENPGGTYEQYF,TGTGCCAGCTCCGAAAACCCCGGGGGGACCTACGAGCAGTACTTC
TRBV6-6,TRBD2,.,TRBJ2-7,15,CASSLTSGSSWEQYF,TGTGCCAGCAGTCTTACTAGCGGGAGTTCGTGGGAGCAGTACTTC
TRBV18,.,few,TRBJ1-4,15,CASSPRGQDGEKLFF,TGTGCCAGCTCACCACGCGGGCAGGACGGGGAAAAACTGTTTTTT